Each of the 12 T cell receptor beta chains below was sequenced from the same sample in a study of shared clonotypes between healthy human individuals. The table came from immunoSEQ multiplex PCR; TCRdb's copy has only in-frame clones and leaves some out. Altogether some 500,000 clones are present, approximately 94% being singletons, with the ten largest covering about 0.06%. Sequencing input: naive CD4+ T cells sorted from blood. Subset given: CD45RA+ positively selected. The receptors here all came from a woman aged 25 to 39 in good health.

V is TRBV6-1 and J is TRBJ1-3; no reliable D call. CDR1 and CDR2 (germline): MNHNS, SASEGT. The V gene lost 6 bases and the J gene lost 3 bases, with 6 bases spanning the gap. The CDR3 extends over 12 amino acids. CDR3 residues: CASSTVGNTIYF. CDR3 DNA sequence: TGTGCCAGCAGCACAGTTGGAAACACCATATATTTT.

The CDR3 nucleotides read TGCGCCAGCAGACCAGCCTACATGGGTAATAGGGAGCAGTACTTC. Its protein is CASRPAYMGNREQYF. The chain is built from TRBV5-1 and TRBJ2-7, with no clear D. The CDR3 is 15 residues long. Trimming pared 5 bases from V and 7 bases from J, leaving 22 bases between. The germline CDR1 and CDR2 sequences are SGHRS and YFSETQ. Full variable domain (remainder filled in from reference TRBV5-1 and TRBJ2-7): KAGVTQTPRYLIKTRGQQVTLSCSPISGHRSVSWYQQTPGQGLQFLFEYFSETQRNKGNFPGRFSGRQFSNSRSEMNVSTLELGDSALYLCASRPAYMGNREQYFGPGTRLTVT.

Written as DNA, the CDR3 is TGCGCCAGCAGCCATGAGGGGGTATTGGAAAAACTGTTTTTT. Amino acids: CASSHEGVLEKLFF. The genes are TRBV4-1 and TRBJ1-4; D may be TRBD1 (6 bases). V was shortened by 3 bases and J by 8 bases, with 13 bases between the two germline ends. In germline, CDR1 is MGHRA, CDR2 YSYEKL. The CDR3 extends over 14 amino acids.

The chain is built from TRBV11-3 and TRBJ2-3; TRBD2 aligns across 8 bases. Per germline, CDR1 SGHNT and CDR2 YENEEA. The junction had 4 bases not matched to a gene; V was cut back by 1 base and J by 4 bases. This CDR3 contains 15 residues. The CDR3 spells CASSLGTGGADTQYF. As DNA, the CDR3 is TGTGCCAGCAGCTTAGGTACGGGAGGGGCAGATACGCAGTATTTT.

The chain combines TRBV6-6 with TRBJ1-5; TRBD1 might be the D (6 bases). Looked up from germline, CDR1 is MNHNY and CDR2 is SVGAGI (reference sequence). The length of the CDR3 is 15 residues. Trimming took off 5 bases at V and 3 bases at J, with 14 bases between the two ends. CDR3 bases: TGTGCCAGCAGTCCCGTGACAGGATACAATCAGCCCCAGCATTTT. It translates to CASSPVTGYNQPQHF.

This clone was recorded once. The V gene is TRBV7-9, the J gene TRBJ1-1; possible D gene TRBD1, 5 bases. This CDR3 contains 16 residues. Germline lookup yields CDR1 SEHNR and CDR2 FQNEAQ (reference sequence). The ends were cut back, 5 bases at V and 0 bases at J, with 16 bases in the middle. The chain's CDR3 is CASSPYPTAMNTEAFF. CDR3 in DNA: TGTGCCAGCAGCCCTTATCCGACAGCTATGAACACTGAAGCTTTCTTT.

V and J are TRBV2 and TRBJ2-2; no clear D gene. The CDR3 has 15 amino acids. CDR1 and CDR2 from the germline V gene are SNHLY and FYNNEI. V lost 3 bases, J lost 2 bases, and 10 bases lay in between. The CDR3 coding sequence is TGTGCCAGCAGTGAGCTAGGGATCAACACCGGGGAGCTGTTTTTT. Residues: CASSELGINTGELFF.

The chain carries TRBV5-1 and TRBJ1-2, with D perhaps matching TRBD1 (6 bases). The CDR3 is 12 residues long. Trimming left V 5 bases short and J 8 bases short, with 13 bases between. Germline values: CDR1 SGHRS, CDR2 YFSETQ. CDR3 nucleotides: TGCGCCAGCAGTACGGGGGCACAAGGCTACACCTTC. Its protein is CASSTGAQGYTF.

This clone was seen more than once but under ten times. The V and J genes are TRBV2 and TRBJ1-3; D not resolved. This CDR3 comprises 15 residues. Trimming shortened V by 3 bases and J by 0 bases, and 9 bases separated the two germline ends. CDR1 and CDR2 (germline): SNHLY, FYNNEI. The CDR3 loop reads CASSDTTASGNTIYF. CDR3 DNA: TGTGCCAGCAGTGATACCACGGCCTCTGGAAACACCATATATTTT.

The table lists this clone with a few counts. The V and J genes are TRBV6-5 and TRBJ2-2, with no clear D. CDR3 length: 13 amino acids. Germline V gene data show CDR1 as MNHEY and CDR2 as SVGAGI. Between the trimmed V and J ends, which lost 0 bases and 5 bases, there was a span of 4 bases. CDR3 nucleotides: TGTGCCAGCAGTTACTCGTATACCGGGGAGCTGTTTTTT. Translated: CASSYSYTGELFF.

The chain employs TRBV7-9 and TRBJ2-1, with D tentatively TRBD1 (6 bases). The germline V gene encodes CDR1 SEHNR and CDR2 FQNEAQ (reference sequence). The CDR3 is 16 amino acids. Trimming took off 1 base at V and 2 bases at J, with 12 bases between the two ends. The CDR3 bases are TGTGCCAGCAGCTTAGGGGGCAGGGGTCCCTACAATGAGCAGTTCTTC. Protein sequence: CASSLGGRGPYNEQFF.

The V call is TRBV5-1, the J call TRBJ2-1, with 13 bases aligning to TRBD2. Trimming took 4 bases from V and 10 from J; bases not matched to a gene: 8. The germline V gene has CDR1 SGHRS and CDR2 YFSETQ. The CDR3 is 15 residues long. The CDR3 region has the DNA TGCGCCAGCAGCGAACCGGGACTAGCGGGACCCGAGCAGTTCTTC. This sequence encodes CASSEPGLAGPEQFF.